The entry below gives a single TCR beta chain sequence along with its context. Its antigen remains unknown. These data are taken from a study of CD4 T cells in relation to SARS-CoV-2 and coronaviruses. Trimming cost V 5 bases and J 4 bases; bases outside gene matches: 7. The CDR3 extends over 14 amino acids. CDR1 and CDR2 from the germline V gene are SGHRS and YFSETQ. Before the COVID-19 pandemic, during about 2011-2019, CD4+ T cells were taken from unexposed donors. The cells were cultured for 10 days before CD4+ T cells were isolated. The method was immunoSEQ multiplex PCR; TCRdb's version includes in-frame clones alone and lacks a portion of them. Among tens of thousands of clones listed, less than 85% were seen once.

The TCR was taken from a human donor in good health. The chain joins TRBV5-1 to TRBJ2-5; TRBD2 aligns across 8 bases. The specimen sequenced was CD4+ T cells from PBMCs, cultured in vitro. The CDR3 reads CASRAGGGIETQYF. The CDR3 DNA is TGCGCCAGCAGGGCCGGGGGGGGGATAGAGACCCAGTACTTC. Using reference TRBV5-1 and TRBJ2-5 for the parts outside the CDR3, the full variable domain is KAGVTQTPRYLIKTRGQQVTLSCSPISGHRSVSWYQQTPGQGLQFLFEYFSETQRNKGNFPGRFSGRQFSNSRSEMNVSTLELGDSALYLCASRAGGGIETQYFGPGTRLLVL.